This T cell receptor beta chain was found in a study of T cell clonality in common variable immunodeficiency. Blood samples were heparinized, about 4.5 to 9 ml per donor. Sequencing input was equivalent genomic DNA from CVID and controls. Libraries were prepared by immunoSEQ multiplex PCR; TCRdb keeps only in-frame clonotypes and omits some of them. In total the sample includes more than 35,000 clones, none of them seen once. Notes on the study in general: Repertoire-complication correlations in CVID were limited by patient heterogeneity. In common variable immunodeficiency, TCR beta chains reportedly carried fewer deletions and N-nucleotide insertions.

This clone was seen at least ten times. Its antigen is currently unknown. The read terminates 3 residues before the CDR3 end, so the remaining end is supplied by the germline J gene. The CDR3 length is 14 residues. V lost 5 bases to trimming and J lost 6 bases; unmatched junction nucleotides: 5. Germline CDR1 is SGHTA and CDR2 is FQGNSA. Sequencing was performed on peripheral blood mononuclear cells. This clonotype was obtained from a person aged 18 to 69 in good health. The J gene is TRBJ2-1, the V gene TRBV7-2; 9 bases align to TRBD1. The CDR3 sequence is CASSRTGAGNEQFF. CDR3 DNA (partial): TGTGCCAGCAGCCGGACAGGGGCGGGCAATGAG.